This record looks at one T cell receptor (beta chain) sequence and its context. This specimen belongs to a study of blood T cell repertoires in COVID-19. Study at large: Samples taken during acute and convalescent COVID-19 were collected in the United States, Italy and Spain. PBMCs, B-cell-depleted T cells, or T cells were the source of the cDNA or gDNA that made up the material.

Patients in Seattle were enrolled during active infection, then followed longitudinally. Trimming stripped 1 base from V and 3 bases from J, with 16 bases between. CDR3 size: 15 residues. CDR1 and CDR2 from the germline V gene are GTSNPN and SVGIG (reference sequence). Assay used: immunoSEQ multiplex PCR; TCRdb lists only in-frame clones, some missing. In the table there are under 200,000 clones, more than 75% of which are singletons. The V gene is TRBV30, the J gene TRBJ2-7, with D tentatively TRBD2 (5 bases). The TCR comes from a woman between 45 and 60 years old with COVID-19, enrolled during active disease. The sequencing input was peripheral blood. The CDR3 region is CAWSDVAEVHYEQYF. Written as DNA, the CDR3 is TGTGCCTGGAGTGACGTCGCGGAGGTTCACTACGAGCAGTACTTC.